The 25 T cell receptor beta chains given below trace back to one sample, sequenced in a study of blood T cell repertoires in COVID-19. Sequencing used immunoSEQ multiplex PCR; TCRdb keeps in-frame clones, though not all of them. The data hold around 130,000 clones, with 70% to 80% observed a single time. The specimen sequenced was peripheral blood. These TCRs come from a human donor in a cohort sampled during active COVID-19.

V gene TRBV6-5 combines with J gene TRBJ1-1, with 7 bases that match TRBD1. Germline CDR1 is MNHEY and CDR2 is SVGAGI. There are 14 residues in the CDR3. Trimming took 5 bases from V and 11 from J; bases not matched to a gene: 14. The CDR3 DNA follows: TGTGCCAGCAGTAACCCGGGACAGACAACGCGGGCTTTCTTT. This gives the protein CASSNPGQTTRAFF.

The genes are TRBV5-6 and TRBJ1-2; no reliable D call. V was trimmed by 0 bases and J by 2 bases, leaving 5 bases between them. The CDR3 has 13 amino acids. Germline values: CDR1 SGHDT, CDR2 YYEEEE. CDR3 amino acids: CASSLGQNYGYTF. The CDR3 nucleotides read TGTGCCAGCAGCTTGGGACAAAACTATGGCTACACCTTC.

The genes are TRBV5-4 and TRBJ1-1; 10 bases map to TRBD1. Losses at the gene ends were 4 bases for V and 5 bases for J; bases not matched to a gene: 8. Germline CDR1 is SGHNT and CDR2 is YYREEE (reference sequence). This CDR3 is 15 amino acids long. CDR3 sequence: CASSPRQGARTEAFF. DNA of the CDR3: TGTGCCAGCAGCCCGAGACAGGGGGCAAGGACTGAAGCTTTCTTT.

The chain combines TRBV7-8 with TRBJ1-5, with TRBD1 identical over 9 bases. Germline V gene lookup returns CDR1 SGHVS and CDR2 FQNEAQ. Trimming removed 1 base from V and 3 bases from J; junction bases left unmatched: 1. This CDR3 comprises 15 residues. For the CDR3, the DNA is TGTGCCAGCAGCTTAGGGGACAGGGCCAATCAGCCCCAGCATTTT. Translation: CASSLGDRANQPQHF.

The chain joins TRBV2 to TRBJ1-5; 8 bases are a match to TRBD1. This CDR3 comprises 14 residues. Per germline, CDR1 SNHLY and CDR2 FYNNEI. Germline trimming cut 6 bases from V and 7 bases from J; bases unmatched to any gene: 8. DNA for the CDR3: TGTGCCAGCAGCGCAGGGGGCGCGGGGCAGCCCCAGCATTTT. This encodes CASSAGGAGQPQHF.

The chain links TRBV3-1 (or the pseudogene TRBV3-2) to TRBJ1-6; D gene uncertain. Germline V gene lookup returns CDR1 LGHDT and CDR2 YNNKEL (reference sequence). The CDR3 is 16 amino acids. Trimming pared 2 bases from V and 7 bases from J, leaving 15 bases between. The CDR3 sequence: CASSQPAKFTNSPLHF. CDR3 DNA: TGTGCCAGCAGCCAACCCGCTAAGTTTACCAATTCACCCCTCCACTTT.

The chain is built from TRBV19 and TRBJ1-4, with 7 bases identical to TRBD1. Trimming at V came to 5 bases and at J to 4 bases, leaving 10 bases not matched to a gene. The V gene's germline CDR1 is LNHDA and CDR2 SQIVND (reference sequence). The CDR3 contains 16 residues. This CDR3 is CASSSMWGQINEKLFF. CDR3 in DNA: TGTGCCAGTAGTTCTATGTGGGGACAGATTAATGAAAAACTGTTTTTT.

The V gene is TRBV7-9, the J gene TRBJ1-3; D not certain. This CDR3 contains 15 residues. Germline-derived CDR1 and CDR2 are SEHNR and FQNEAQ (reference sequence). Trimming took off 3 bases at V and 0 bases at J, with 9 bases between the two ends. CDR3 loop: CASSLGVLSGNTIYF. Here the CDR3 DNA reads TGTGCCAGCAGCTTGGGCGTCCTCTCTGGAAACACCATATATTTT.

The chain is built from TRBV11-2 and TRBJ2-1; maybe TRBD2 (6 bases). Trimming removed 4 bases at V and 6 bases at J, with 19 bases between. This CDR3 is 16 amino acids long. The germline V gene encodes CDR1 SGHAT and CDR2 FQNNGV. CDR3 coding DNA: TGTGCCAGCAGCTCCCTTGGGACTTTGTCTGGCAATGAGCAGTTCTTC. It is translated as CASSSLGTLSGNEQFF.

The chain joins TRBV30 to TRBJ1-4; no clear D. The germline V gene encodes CDR1 GTSNPN and CDR2 SVGIG (reference sequence). The germline V and J ends were trimmed by 2 bases and 8 bases, with 15 bases remaining between them. The CDR3 spans 14 residues. CDR3 amino acids: CAWSLYREREKLFF. CDR3 DNA: TGTGCCTGGAGTCTCTACCGTGAGAGAGAAAAACTGTTTTTT.

As to this clone: Other DNA variants within this sample encode the same CDR3. The chain employs TRBV18 and TRBJ2-5; 7 nucleotides line up with TRBD1. J was trimmed by 2 bases and V by 3 bases; bases with no gene match: 0. Germline-derived CDR1 and CDR2 are KGHSH and LQKENI. The CDR3 has 13 residues. CDR3 coding DNA: TGTGCCAGCTCACCGGGACAGCAAGAGACCCAGTACTTC. Translated, it gives CASSPGQQETQYF.

V and J are TRBV6-5 and TRBJ1-5; D is perhaps TRBD1 (5 bases). V shed 0 bases and J shed 6 bases, with 9 bases lying between them. The germline V gene has CDR1 MNHEY and CDR2 SVGAGI. CDR3 length: 14 amino acids. CDR3 DNA: TGTGCCAGCAGTTACTCCGGGGGAGGTCAGCCCCAGCATTTT. Its protein is CASSYSGGGQPQHF.

The J gene is TRBJ2-5, the V gene TRBV21-1; the D call in the table, TRBD1, was not verified against the DNA. TRBV21-1 is designated a pseudogene. CDR3 length: 14 residues. The CDR3 DNA reads TGTGCCAGCAGCAAAGTGGGCAGGGAAGAGACCCAGTACTTC. Its protein is CASSKVGREETQYF.

The chain joins TRBV9 to TRBJ2-7; 9 bases fit TRBD1. The CDR3 is made up of 16 amino acids. The junction had 9 bases not matched to a gene; V was cut back by 4 bases and J by 1 base. Germline CDR1 reads SGDLS; CDR2 reads YYNGEE. CDR3 in amino acids: CASSPHGTGRSYEQYF. CDR3 in DNA: TGTGCCAGCAGCCCCCATGGGACAGGGAGGTCCTACGAGCAGTACTTC. Full variable domain (remainder filled in from reference TRBV9 and TRBJ2-7): DSGVTQTPKHLITATGQRVTLRCSPRSGDLSVYWYQQSLDQGLQFLIQYYNGEERAKGNILERFSAQQFPDLHSELNLSSLELGDSALYFCASSPHGTGRSYEQYFGPGTRLTVT.

This chain joins TRBV11-2 and TRBJ2-7, with D possibly matching TRBD1 (6 bases). The V end lost 5 bases, the J end lost 3 bases, and 11 bases lay between the germline ends. The CDR3 is 13 amino acids. Germline CDR1 is SGHAT and CDR2 is FQNNGV. The CDR3 nucleotides read TGTGCCAGCAGCCGCAGGGGATTCTACGAGCAGTACTTC. Protein: CASSRRGFYEQYF.

The J gene is TRBJ1-5, the V gene TRBV18, with 7 bases identical to TRBD1. The length of the CDR3 is 16 residues. Germline V gene data show CDR1 as KGHSH and CDR2 as LQKENI. Losses at the gene ends were 4 bases for V and 0 bases for J; bases not matched to a gene: 6. In DNA, the CDR3 is TGTGCCAGCTCACTGGCAGGGGGATTTAGCAATCAGCCCCAGCATTTT. Residues: CASSLAGGFSNQPQHF.

This clone has a handful of counts. The chain couples TRBV11-2 to TRBJ2-7; 8 positions agree with TRBD1. V trimming: 5 bases; J trimming: 1 base; junction bases outside the gene matches: 10. The CDR3 spans 16 residues. Germline CDR1 and CDR2: SGHAT and FQNNGV. The CDR3 sequence is CASSPRTGSVSYEQYF. CDR3 nucleotide sequence: TGTGCCAGCAGCCCAAGGACAGGGAGCGTTTCCTACGAGCAGTACTTC.

This clone was detected once. CDR3 nucleotides: TGTGCCCGGGACAGGGGTGGTGTGAACACTGAAGCTTTCTTT. This codes for CARDRGGVNTEAFF. The genes are TRBV30 and TRBJ1-1; 10 nucleotides line up with TRBD1. CDR3 length equals 14 residues. The V segment lost 8 bases and the J segment 0 bases; nucleotides outside the gene matches: 6. Germline V gives CDR1 GTSNPN, CDR2 SVGIG (reference sequence). The full variable domain, its missing parts supplied by reference TRBV30 and TRBJ1-1, is SQTIHQWPATLVQPVGSPLSLECTVEGTSNPNLYWYRQAAGRGLQLLFYSVGIGQISSEVPQNLSASRPQDRQFILSSKKLLLSDSGFYLCARDRGGVNTEAFFGQGTRLTVV.

This clone has just one count. In DNA form, the CDR3 reads TGTGCCAGCAGCCCTGACACTAGCGGGGCGTACTACGAGCAGTACTTC. Translation: CASSPDTSGAYYEQYF. J is TRBJ2-7 and V is TRBV7-8, with TRBD2 matching 10 bases. The CDR3 runs to 16 residues. The germline V gene has CDR1 SGHVS and CDR2 FQNEAQ. V lost 5 bases and J lost 3; bases outside the gene matches: 10.

The chain joins TRBV28 to TRBJ2-6; TRBD1 aligns across 7 bases. Germline CDR1 reads MDHEN; CDR2 reads SYDVKM. Trimming took 6 bases from V and 1 from J; bases not matched to a gene: 12. This CDR3 is built from 18 residues. The CDR3 reads CASSNLQGVLSGANVLTF. CDR3 coding DNA: TGTGCCAGCAGCAACCTGCAGGGGGTTTTGTCTGGGGCCAACGTCCTGACTTTC.

V gene TRBV10-1 combines with J gene TRBJ2-7, with D possibly matching TRBD2 (5 bases). Trimming stripped 11 bases from V and 0 bases from J, with 11 bases between. In germline, CDR1 is WNHNN, CDR2 SYGVQD (reference sequence). The CDR3 loop spans 12 amino acids. CDR3 DNA sequence: TGCGCCTTCCCTCGGGGCTCCTACGAGCAGTACTTC. Translating gives CAFPRGSYEQYF.

This clone was found a few times. The V call is TRBV18, the J call TRBJ2-2; 11 bases line up with TRBD1. Germline V lookup: CDR1 KGHSH, CDR2 LQKENI. The CDR3 runs 17 residues. V gave up 1 base and J gave up 7 bases; unmatched junction bases: 8. The CDR3 loop is CASSPLRDRGIDGELFF. The DNA for the CDR3 is TGTGCCAGCTCACCACTCCGGGACAGGGGGATAGACGGGGAGCTGTTTTTT.

The chain joins TRBV19 to TRBJ1-4; 11 nucleotides agree with TRBD1. Germline values: CDR1 LNHDA, CDR2 SQIVND (reference sequence). The junction had 5 bases not matched to a gene; V was cut back by 7 bases and J by 7 bases. The CDR3 runs to 14 residues. The DNA of the CDR3 is TGTGCCAGTACCCGGACAGGGGGCAGTGAAAAACTGTTTTTT. It is translated as CASTRTGGSEKLFF.

The rearrangement joins TRBV19 to TRBJ2-3; 9 nucleotides align to TRBD1. Germline values: CDR1 LNHDA, CDR2 SQIVND (reference sequence). The CDR3 sequence is 14 residues long. V was pared by 9 bases and J by 2 bases, with 6 bases of the junction left unmatched. The CDR3 DNA reads TGTGCCAGCAAGAGGACAGGGGACACAGATACGCAGTATTTT. Amino acids: CASKRTGDTDTQYF.

The rearrangement links TRBV5-1 to TRBJ2-2; TRBD1 is a possible D gene (7 bases). Germline CDR1 reads SGHRS; CDR2 reads YFSETQ. Trimming shortened V by 2 bases and J by 5 bases, and 13 bases separated the two germline ends. The CDR3 contains 15 residues. CDR3 region: CASSFQQGGTGELFF. The CDR3 nucleotides read TGCGCCAGCAGCTTTCAGCAGGGGGGAACCGGGGAGCTGTTTTTT.